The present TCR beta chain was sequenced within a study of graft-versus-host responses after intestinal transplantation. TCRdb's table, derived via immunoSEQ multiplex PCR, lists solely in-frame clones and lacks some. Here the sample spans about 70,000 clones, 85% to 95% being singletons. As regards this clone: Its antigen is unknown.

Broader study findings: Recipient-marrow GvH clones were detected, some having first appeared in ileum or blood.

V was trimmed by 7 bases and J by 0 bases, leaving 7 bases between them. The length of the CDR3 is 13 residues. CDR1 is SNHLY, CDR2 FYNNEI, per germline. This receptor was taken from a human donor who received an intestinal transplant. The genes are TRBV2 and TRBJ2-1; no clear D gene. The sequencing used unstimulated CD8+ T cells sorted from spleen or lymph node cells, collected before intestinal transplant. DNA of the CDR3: TGTGCCAGCACCCCCGGCTCCTACAATGAGCAGTTCTTC. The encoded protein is CASTPGSYNEQFF. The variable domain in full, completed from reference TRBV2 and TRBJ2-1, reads EPEVTQTPSHQVTQMGQEVILRCVPISNHLYFYWYRQILGQKVEFLVSFYNNEISEKSEIFDDQFSVERPDGSNFTLKIRSTKLEDSAMYFCASTPGSYNEQFFGPGTRLTVL.